This TCR beta chain originates from a study of technical replicates of blood from several donors (dated by TCRdb to the late 2010s). Library preparation employed the immunoSEQ multiplex PCR assay. This immuneACCESS table, as held by TCRdb, lists in-frame sequences with V and J called but not all clones. Of the missing ones, under half trace to an unresolved V gene in checked studies; the others have no known cause. A total of about 70,000 clones appear in this sample, around 97% of them only once. The top ten clones comprise around 0.2% of the sample. CDR3 length: 18 amino acids, cysteine to phenylalanine. The retained sequence is limited to the CDR3, 54 bases, with the frame set at the first base. Relative to germline, V is 2 bases shorter and J is 2 bases shorter, with 20 bases between their ends. CDR1 and CDR2 are read off the germline V gene as MDHEN and SYDVKM. This clone is a singleton in its sample. No cognate antigen has been identified for it. No base quality information exists; no much larger clone differs at one position.

The rearranged segments are TRBV28 and TRBJ2-3, with TRBD2 tentatively as D gene (8 bases match). Material: T cells isolated from PBMCs. The sequence was collected from a human donor in good health. The nucleotide sequence is given as TGTGCCAGCAGTTTAGTCAAGGGGGCGGGAGGATTCACAGATACGCAGTATTTT. Its product reads: CASSLVKGAGGFTDTQYF.